The sequence of this T cell receptor beta chain was determined in a study of CD8 T cells in ankylosing spondylitis (dated by TCRdb to about 2017). With respect to the entire study: T cell receptor beta repertoires were profiled in healthy donors and ankylosing spondylitis patients so that disease-linked TCR variants could be found. The whole study cohort included 108 healthy donors and 25 ankylosing spondylitis patients. Peripheral blood samples were taken, and synovial fluid was additionally collected from ankylosing spondylitis patients.

What the study reported, not specific to this receptor: According to the report, matched synovial fluid samples from ankylosing spondylitis patients were significantly enriched for the disease-linked clones. The disease-linked clones had a CD8+ phenotype and were found at relatively low frequencies in peripheral blood. Some TCR beta motif variants had previously been reported in synovial fluid and blood of reactive arthritis patients, which suggested common disease-initiation mechanisms. Blood from ankylosing spondylitis patients appeared to be characterized by a TCR beta motif composed of several highly homologous amino acid variants.

About this clonotype: The antigen this receptor binds is unknown. Per-base quality was not reported, and no clone a single base away is much larger than it.

The germline V end is reduced by 3 bases and the J end by 1 base; junction bases left unmatched: 21. Measured from the cysteine to the phenylalanine, the CDR3 is 20 residues long. Of all the DNA, just the CDR3 is kept, 60 bases in frame from base 1. According to the germline V gene, CDR1 reads SGDLS and CDR2 reads YYNGEE. The data were produced on an Illumina HiSeq 2500. Quantitative 5'-RACE with molecular barcodes was the method used to prepare the TCR beta libraries. Concerning the study's data processing: Disease-linked TCR variants were identified with a new computational method built on a probabilistic model of VDJ rearrangement. TCRdb trimmed public reads at Q25 via fastp, called clones via MiXCR and kept in-frame beta chains. Each entry is one CDR3 protein sequence, shown with its most common DNA and genes. TCRdb, not the original authors, processed these V and J calls. This sample lists over 150,000 distinct CDR3 sequences; roughly 13% were detected once. The ten largest make up about 15% of the sample.

The sample taken for sequencing was blood, either unsorted or a sorted T cell fraction (not recorded which). The sequence derives from a male donor with ankylosing spondylitis or in good health (not recorded which). The rearranged chain carries TRBV9 and TRBJ2-5; TRBD2 lines up with 7 middle nucleotides. For the CDR3, the sequence is CASSAPIHDKRDPGQETQYF. The bases read TGTGCCAGCAGCGCCCCGATACACGACAAGCGGGATCCCGGCCAAGAGACCCAGTACTTC. With the portions outside the CDR3 filled from the reference TRBV9 and TRBJ2-5 genes, the complete variable region becomes DSGVTQTPKHLITATGQRVTLRCSPRSGDLSVYWYQQSLDQGLQFLIQYYNGEERAKGNILERFSAQQFPDLHSELNLSSLELGDSALYFCASSAPIHDKRDPGQETQYFGPGTRLLVL.